The 25 T cell receptor beta chains below were found in one sample sequenced in a study of T cells in Graves' hyperthyroidism and ophthalmopathy. Using RNA transcripts as the source, TCR beta CDR3 regions were amplified. HTBI primers were employed in a first-round RT-PCR of the TCR CDR3. TCRdb analysed the multiplex PCR reads with MiXCR anew, one entry per CDR3 protein. This table holds some 620,000 distinct CDR3 sequences, about 16% found once. Sequenced material: blood. The receptors were gathered from a woman aged 25 to 39 with Graves' hyperthyroidism.

This clonotype was recorded at least ten times. V gene TRBV7-6 combines with J gene TRBJ2-7; 9 nucleotides line up with TRBD1. J lost 4 bases, V lost 4 bases, and 8 bases had no gene match. This CDR3 has 15 amino acids. CDR1 is SGHVS, CDR2 FNYEAQ, per germline. CDR3 bases: TGTGCCAGCAGCTCGAACAGGGGGCGGGGGTACGAGCAGTACTTC. This codes for CASSSNRGRGYEQYF. The variable domain in full, with the rest retrieved from reference TRBV7-6 and TRBJ2-7, is GAGVSQSPRYKVTKRGQDVALRCDPISGHVSLYWYRQALGQGPEFLTYFNYEAQQDKSGLPNDRFSAERPEGSISTLTIQRTEQRDSAMYRCASSSNRGRGYEQYFGPGTRLTVT.

This clonotype occurred many times. The J gene is TRBJ1-5, the V gene TRBV7-2, with TRBD1 matching 9 bases. The trim removed 4 bases at V and 6 bases at J, leaving 4 bases unmatched. Germline lookup yields CDR1 SGHTA and CDR2 FQGNSA. CDR3 length: 14 residues. Here the CDR3 DNA reads TGTGCCAGCAGCTCTGGGACAGGGTTTCAGCCCCAGCATTTT. It translates to CASSSGTGFQPQHF.

Many counts were recorded for this clonotype. The chain has TRBV3-1 and TRBJ2-3; D remains unclear. V lost 0 bases and J lost 3, with 13 bases in between. CDR1 is LGHDT, CDR2 YNNKEL, per germline (reference sequence). The CDR3 spans 16 residues. Here the CDR3 reads CASSQDSTQQTDTQYF. For the CDR3, the DNA is TGTGCCAGCAGCCAAGATTCCACCCAGCAGACAGATACGCAGTATTTT.

This clonotype was detected ten times or more. It is unclear where the CDR3 begins or ends on the DNA, so no DNA is shown, and the CDR3 is as TCRdb lists it. The rearrangement uses TRBV12-3 or TRBV12-4 and TRBJ1-2; TRBD1, as called in the table, went unchecked against the DNA. Counting both end residues, the CDR3 totals 17 amino acids. CDR3 sequence: CASSSSPGQTANYGYTF.

This clonotype was recorded at least ten times. The chain is built from TRBV11-3 and TRBJ2-7, with D hard to call. Germline-derived CDR1 and CDR2 are SGHNT and YENEEA. The CDR3 length is 13 residues. V was cut by 3 bases and J by 2 bases, with 8 bases left in between. The CDR3 nucleotides read TGTGCCAGCAGCTTCAGAGTAGCCTACGAGCAGTACTTC. It codes for CASSFRVAYEQYF.

The J gene is TRBJ2-7, the V gene TRBV19; 9 bases are shared with TRBD2. The CDR3 loop spans 14 amino acids. CDR1 is LNHDA, CDR2 SQIVND, per germline (reference sequence). The V and J ends lost 5 bases and 5 bases, in that order; junction bases with no gene match: 7. The CDR3 region is CASSFASGNNEQYF. In DNA form, the CDR3 reads TGTGCCAGTAGTTTTGCTAGCGGGAACAACGAGCAGTACTTC.

In this sample, this clonotype turned up many times. The chain couples TRBV28 to TRBJ1-2; 8 nucleotides agree with TRBD1. Germline V gives CDR1 MDHEN, CDR2 SYDVKM. The length of the CDR3 is 14 residues. The junction had 10 bases not matched to a gene; V was cut back by 6 bases and J by 7 bases. CDR3 sequence: CASSRARGPVGYTF. In nucleotides, the CDR3 is TGTGCCAGCAGCCGAGCCAGGGGGCCTGTTGGCTACACCTTC.

This chain joins TRBV28 and TRBJ2-6; D perhaps matches TRBD1 (6 bases). This CDR3 has 15 residues. Germline lookup yields CDR1 MDHEN and CDR2 SYDVKM. V lost 1 base and J 4 bases, leaving 8 bases between the germline ends. CDR3 residues: CASSLSGAGANVLTF. CDR3 coding DNA: TGTGCCAGCAGTTTATCAGGGGCGGGGGCCAACGTCCTGACTTTC. Variable domain in full (rest from reference TRBV28 and TRBJ2-6): DVKVTQSSRYLVKRTGEKVFLECVQDMDHENMFWYRQDPGLGLRLIYFSYDVKMKEKGDIPEGYSVSREKKERFSLILESASTNQTSMYLCASSLSGAGANVLTFGAGSRLTVL.

This clonotype was seen a handful of times. The chain combines TRBV7-3 with TRBJ2-1; a possible D gene is TRBD2 (6 bases). CDR1 and CDR2 (germline): SGHTA, FQGTGA. The CDR3 covers 13 residues. V was trimmed by 7 bases and J by 10 bases, leaving 17 bases between them. The CDR3 coding sequence is TGTGCCAGCACCAACTTCGGGGGATCCGAGCAGTTCTTC. Translated, it gives CASTNFGGSEQFF.

This chain uses TRBV4-1 with TRBJ2-2; TRBD1 agrees at 9 bases. With 4 bases clipped from V and 6 bases from J, the junction kept 9 bases outside the gene matches. The germline CDR1 and CDR2 sequences are MGHRA and YSYEKL. The CDR3 contains 16 residues. CDR3 nucleotides: TGCGCCAGCAGCCCAACACAGGGGGCAACCGCCGGGGAGCTGTTTTTT. It codes for CASSPTQGATAGELFF.

This clonotype was counted ten times or more. The chain links TRBV7-2 to TRBJ1-5; unclear D gene. In germline, CDR1 is SGHTA, CDR2 FQGNSA. Trimming stripped 1 base from V and 4 bases from J, with 11 bases between. This CDR3 is built from 15 residues. In nucleotides, the CDR3 is TGTGCCAGCAGCTTAGTTGGAGACCGAAATCAGCCCCAGCATTTT. It encodes CASSLVGDRNQPQHF.

The chain couples TRBV6-4 to TRBJ2-2, with unresolved D. The CDR3 covers 15 residues. V was cut by 3 bases and J by 1 base, with 9 bases left in between. Germline-derived CDR1 and CDR2 are MRHNA and SNTAGT. This CDR3 is CASSEETRNTGELFF. The CDR3 DNA reads TGTGCCAGCAGTGAGGAGACAAGGAACACCGGGGAGCTGTTTTTT.

The rearrangement links TRBV19 to TRBJ2-3; D is unclear. Germline CDR1 LNHDA, CDR2 SQIVND (reference sequence). There are 15 residues in the CDR3. Trimming cost V 2 bases and J 3 bases, with 12 bases left between them. The CDR3 nucleotides are TGTGCCAGTAGTATAAGCCCCCAAAGGACAGATACGCAGTATTTT. The encoded protein is CASSISPQRTDTQYF.

The chain recombines TRBV5-1 with TRBJ2-1; 11 bases map to TRBD2. With 2 bases clipped from V and 8 bases from J, the junction kept 6 bases outside the gene matches. CDR3 length: 15 amino acids. Germline V lookup: CDR1 SGHRS, CDR2 YFSETQ. CDR3 protein: CASSLLSGRADEQFF. As DNA, the CDR3 is TGCGCCAGCAGCTTACTTAGCGGGAGGGCGGATGAGCAGTTCTTC.

The chain joins TRBV24-1 to TRBJ2-7; D remains unclear. CDR1 is KGHDR and CDR2 is SFDVKD in the germline V gene. V lost 2 bases, J lost 1 base, and 5 bases lay in between. CDR3 length: 13 amino acids. CDR3 nucleotide sequence: TGTGCCACCAGTGATTCAGCATCCTACGAGCAGTACTTC. Residues: CATSDSASYEQYF.

This clonotype was recorded many times. This CDR3 reads CASSDQETQYF. CDR3 DNA sequence: TGTGCCAGCAGCGACCAAGAGACCCAGTACTTC. This chain joins TRBV7-2 and TRBJ2-5; D gene uncertain. CDR3 length: 11 amino acids. Trimming removed 5 bases at V and 0 bases at J, with 1 base between. Germline V gene lookup returns CDR1 SGHTA and CDR2 FQGNSA. Supplemented by reference TRBV7-2 and TRBJ2-5, the full variable domain reads GAGVSQSPSNKVTEKGKDVELRCDPISGHTALYWYRQSLGQGLEFLIYFQGNSAPDKSGLPSDRFSAERTGGSVSTLTIQRTQQEDSAVYLCASSDQETQYFGPGTRLLVL.

This clonotype has only a few counts. V gene TRBV7-6 combines with J gene TRBJ2-1; 13 positions agree with TRBD2. CDR1 is SGHVS, CDR2 FNYEAQ, per germline. CDR3 length: 18 residues. Trimming took 3 bases from V and 7 from J; bases not matched to a gene: 12. The chain's CDR3 is CASSLLIRTSGRYNEQFF. The CDR3 nucleotides are TGTGCCAGCAGCTTGCTCATTCGGACTAGCGGGAGATATAATGAGCAGTTCTTC.

The chain is built from TRBV7-3 and TRBJ2-5; TRBD1 matches 10 bases. Per the germline V gene, CDR1 is SGHTA and CDR2 is FQGTGA. This CDR3 has 16 amino acids. Losses at the gene ends were 2 bases for V and 2 bases for J; bases not matched to a gene: 5. The CDR3 loop reads CASSLFGTGAQETQYF. The CDR3 DNA sequence: TGTGCCAGCAGCTTATTTGGGACAGGGGCACAAGAGACCCAGTACTTC.

The chain links TRBV4-1 to TRBJ2-3; perhaps TRBD2 as D (6 bases). The V and J ends lost 0 bases and 6 bases respectively, with 28 bases between them. CDR1 and CDR2 (germline): MGHRA, YSYEKL. This CDR3 region has 20 residues. The DNA for the CDR3 is TGCGCCAGCAGCCAAGATCCTAGACTCCCCCTAAGGAGGGTTGGGGATACGCAGTATTTT. It is translated as CASSQDPRLPLRRVGDTQYF.

The chain recombines TRBV9 with TRBJ2-1; the match to TRBD2 covers 11 bases. CDR3 length: 16 amino acids. V was pared by 4 bases and J by 6 bases, with 9 bases of the junction left unmatched. Germline lookup yields CDR1 SGDLS and CDR2 YYNGEE. CDR3 nucleotide sequence: TGTGCCAGCAGCACTCGTCTAGCGGGAGGCCTCAATGAGCAGTTCTTC. Translating it yields CASSTRLAGGLNEQFF. Full variable domain (outside the CDR3, taken from reference TRBV9 and TRBJ2-1): DSGVTQTPKHLITATGQRVTLRCSPRSGDLSVYWYQQSLDQGLQFLIQYYNGEERAKGNILERFSAQQFPDLHSELNLSSLELGDSALYFCASSTRLAGGLNEQFFGPGTRLTVL.

In its sample, this clonotype was seen many times. V and J are TRBV11-2 and TRBJ2-1; 7 bases match TRBD2. The CDR3 is 18 amino acids. Trimming at V came to 0 bases and at J to 3 bases, leaving 11 bases not matched to a gene. Germline V gene data show CDR1 as SGHAT and CDR2 as FQNNGV. The CDR3 DNA reads TGTGCCAGCAGCTTAGAAAAGAGCGGGACCCCGGACTACAATGAGCAGTTCTTC. Translated: CASSLEKSGTPDYNEQFF.

This clonotype was seen a handful of times. V usage is TRBV5-1 and J usage is TRBJ2-4; 9 nucleotides line up with TRBD2. The CDR3 is 16 residues long. Germline V gives CDR1 SGHRS, CDR2 YFSETQ. The ends lost 1 base at V and 5 bases at J; junction bases unmatched: 7. CDR3 sequence reads: CASSLRGGRGENIQYF. CDR3 bases: TGCGCCAGCAGCTTGAGGGGCGGGAGGGGTGAAAACATTCAGTACTTC.

This clonotype was seen at least ten times. J is TRBJ1-2 and V is TRBV28; D unresolved. The germline CDR1 and CDR2 sequences are MDHEN and SYDVKM. The V and J ends lost 7 bases and 4 bases respectively, with 25 bases between them. This CDR3 is built from 17 residues. The CDR3: CASTDLIGRVSVYGYTF. The CDR3 nucleotides read TGTGCCAGCACCGACCTTATAGGGAGGGTATCAGTCTATGGCTACACCTTC.

This clonotype was detected a few times. This rearrangement joins TRBV27 to TRBJ2-1; possibly TRBD1 for D (6 bases). Trimming removed 7 bases at V and 0 bases at J, with 13 bases between. CDR1 MNHEY and CDR2 SMNVEV come from the germline V gene (reference sequence). CDR3 length: 15 residues. This chain's CDR3 is CASTTDSHSYNEQFF. In DNA form, the CDR3 reads TGTGCCAGCACTACGGACAGCCACTCCTACAATGAGCAGTTCTTC.

This clonotype showed up just a few times. This chain joins TRBV5-1 and TRBJ1-2; unclear D gene. Trimming pared 2 bases from V and 0 bases from J, leaving 8 bases between. Germline loops: CDR1 SGHRS, CDR2 YFSETQ. This CDR3 has 14 residues. The CDR3 region is CASSFRAANYGYTF. Written as DNA, the CDR3 is TGCGCCAGCAGCTTCCGGGCCGCTAACTATGGCTACACCTTC.